This T cell receptor (beta chain) emerged from a study of T-cell reconstitution after alpha-beta-depleted transplantation in children. A library of TCRbeta sequences, prepared with unique molecular identifiers, was generated. TCRdb independently ran MiXCR on the PCR reads; one entry per CDR3 protein. The data show about 610,000 distinct CDR3 sequences, with roughly a tenth seen just once and less than 5% held by the top ten. In this sample, this clonotype turned up many times. CDR3 length equals 14 residues. In germline, CDR1 is MNHEY, CDR2 SVGAGI. V was clipped by 2 bases and J by 1 base, with 8 bases between them.

J is TRBJ2-5 and V is TRBV6-5; D possibly corresponds to TRBD1 (5 bases). This material consisted of PBMCs from the stem cell graft donor, taken from the stem cell graft. The sequence came from a human donor who donated a stem cell graft to a child with acute myeloid leukemia. For the CDR3, the DNA is TGTGCCAGCAGTTACGTCCAGGGCCAAGAGACCCAGTACTTC. It is translated as CASSYVQGQETQYF.